This T cell receptor beta chain was sequenced during a study of memory CD4+ T cells and cytomegalovirus serostatus. Measured with immunoSEQ multiplex PCR; TCRdb has only the in-frame clones, and not every one. Among approximately 49,000 clones, around four fifths were seen once, and the ten largest hold approximately 0.6%. The germline V gene encodes CDR1 ENHRY and CDR2 SYGVKD. The germline V and J ends were trimmed by 9 bases and 6 bases, with 16 bases remaining between them. The CDR3 extends over 13 amino acids. Single viable CD3+CD4+CD8-CD45RO+ cells were sorted as the memory CD4+ T cells. The rearrangement uses TRBV10-3 and TRBJ2-3, with D possibly being TRBD1 (6 bases). The source material was memory CD4+ T cells from blood. This receptor was identified in an adult in good health and CMV-seronegative. CDR3 sequence (DNA): TGTGCCATTCAATACTCAGACAGGGATACGCAGTATTTT. It is translated as CAIQYSDRDTQYF.